Listed here are 25 T cell receptor beta chains from one sample, sequenced in a study of blood T cell repertoires in COVID-19. Produced via immunoSEQ multiplex PCR; TCRdb's table is partial and in-frame only. The sample has 60,000 to 70,000 clones, roughly four fifths seen once. Sequencing was done on a sample of peripheral blood. The receptors derive from a human donor in a cohort sampled during active COVID-19.

This clone was recorded once. This specimen includes other DNA sequences encoding the same CDR3. The chain recombines TRBV18 with TRBJ1-5, with D perhaps TRBD1 (6 bases). This CDR3 is 13 amino acids long. Germline lookup yields CDR1 KGHSH and CDR2 LQKENI. Between the trimmed V and J ends, which lost 6 bases and 7 bases, there was a span of 13 bases. CDR3 loop: CASSPDRNQPQHF. The CDR3 DNA follows: TGTGCCAGCTCCCCCGACAGGAACCAGCCCCAGCATTTT.

This chain uses TRBV11-2 with TRBJ2-3, with D unclear. CDR3 length equals 15 residues. V was trimmed by 1 base and J by 3 bases, leaving 11 bases between them. Germline CDR1 reads SGHAT; CDR2 reads FQNNGV. Here the CDR3 reads CASSLGSGPTDTQYF. The DNA for the CDR3 is TGTGCCAGCAGCTTAGGATCTGGCCCAACAGATACGCAGTATTTT.

In its sample, this clone was seen a few times. CDR3 in DNA: TGTGCCAGCAGCCCCTCAACAGGGGGCGCGAGGGCCCAGCATTTT. Residues: CASSPSTGGARAQHF. The chain has TRBV2 and TRBJ1-5; the match to TRBD1 covers 9 bases. Germline V gene lookup returns CDR1 SNHLY and CDR2 FYNNEI. The J segment lost 11 bases and the V segment lost 6 bases, leaving 14 bases of the junction unmatched. The length of the CDR3 is 15 residues.

Only one count was recorded for this clone. V gene TRBV3-1 (or the pseudogene TRBV3-2) combines with J gene TRBJ2-2, with 10 positions matching TRBD2. Germline V gene data show CDR1 as LGHDT and CDR2 as YNNKEL (reference sequence). After removal of 4 bases from V and 6 bases from J, the junction contained 11 bases not matched to a gene. The CDR3 is 17 amino acids. The chain's CDR3 is CASSPTKLAGWSGELFF. The CDR3, as DNA: TGTGCCAGCAGCCCAACGAAACTAGCGGGGTGGTCCGGGGAGCTGTTTTTT.

This chain joins TRBV11-2 and TRBJ2-7, with 7 bases aligning to TRBD2. Germline V gives CDR1 SGHAT, CDR2 FQNNGV. The CDR3 length is 17 residues. V lost 2 bases to trimming and J lost 3 bases; unmatched junction nucleotides: 13. The CDR3 reads CASSLQGVLAVGYEQYF. The CDR3 DNA is TGTGCCAGCAGCTTACAGGGTGTGCTAGCGGTCGGCTACGAGCAGTACTTC. Full variable domain (missing parts from reference TRBV11-2 and TRBJ2-7): EAGVAQSPRYKIIEKRQSVAFWCNPISGHATLYWYQQILGQGPKLLIQFQNNGVVDDSQLPKDRFSAERLKGVDSTLKIQPAKLEDSAVYLCASSLQGVLAVGYEQYFGPGTRLTVT.

The rearrangement links TRBV10-1 to TRBJ2-7; 9 bases line up with TRBD1. CDR1 and CDR2 (germline): WNHNN, SYGVQD (reference sequence). There are 16 residues in the CDR3. V shed 6 bases and J 5 bases; nucleotides not matched to a gene: 14. CDR3 DNA: TGCGCCAGCAGCCGCGGACAGGGGAGATTCACCGACGAGCAGTACTTC. Its protein product is CASSRGQGRFTDEQYF.

V and J are TRBV5-1 and TRBJ2-7; D ambiguous. V lost 0 bases, J lost 3 bases, and 10 bases lay in between. CDR3 length: 14 residues. Germline V gene lookup returns CDR1 SGHRS and CDR2 YFSETQ. The DNA of the CDR3 is TGCGCCAGCAGCTTGGACTTACCCTACTACGAGCAGTACTTC. Protein product: CASSLDLPYYEQYF.

V usage is TRBV30 and J usage is TRBJ1-5; perhaps TRBD1 as D (5 bases). V was clipped by 0 bases and J by 4 bases, with 10 bases between them. CDR1 and CDR2 (germline): GTSNPN, SVGIG (reference sequence). The CDR3 is made up of 14 amino acids. CDR3 residues: CAWSVLGGNQPQHF. CDR3 nucleotides: TGTGCCTGGAGTGTACTGGGGGGAAATCAGCCCCAGCATTTT.

The chain has TRBV4-1 and TRBJ2-3; the match to TRBD2 covers 11 bases. The CDR3 runs to 19 residues. The trim removed 0 bases at V and 6 bases at J, leaving 14 bases unmatched. CDR1 is MGHRA and CDR2 is YSYEKL in the germline V gene. CDR3 in amino acids: CASSQEAASGGSRQDTQYF. DNA for the CDR3: TGCGCCAGCAGCCAAGAAGCGGCTAGCGGGGGGTCCCGGCAGGATACGCAGTATTTT.

This sequence joins TRBV13 and TRBJ2-5, with TRBD2 matching over 13 bases. The ends lost 5 bases at V and 2 bases at J; junction bases unmatched: 5. The germline V gene has CDR1 PRHDT and CDR2 FYEKMQ (reference sequence). There are 16 residues in the CDR3. The CDR3: CASSAGLAGVQETQYF. The CDR3 DNA reads TGTGCCAGCAGCGCCGGACTAGCGGGGGTGCAAGAGACCCAGTACTTC.

The V call is TRBV4-2, the J call TRBJ2-7; D is uncertain. V was pared by 0 bases and J by 2 bases, with 5 bases between. Germline assignment: CDR1 LGHNA and CDR2 YNFKEQ. CDR3 length: 13 residues. In DNA form, the CDR3 reads TGTGCCAGCAGCCAAGACCGTACCTACGAGCAGTACTTC. This encodes CASSQDRTYEQYF.

This rearrangement joins TRBV18 to TRBJ1-1; TRBD1 agrees at 8 bases. Germline V lookup: CDR1 KGHSH, CDR2 LQKENI. V lost 3 bases, J lost 3 bases, and 3 bases stayed unmatched. The length of the CDR3 is 14 residues. The CDR3 nucleotides read TGTGCCAGCTCACCGTCAGGGGGCCACACTGAAGCTTTCTTT. Translation: CASSPSGGHTEAFF. Full variable domain (missing parts from reference TRBV18 and TRBJ1-1): NAGVMQNPRHLVRRRGQEARLRCSPMKGHSHVYWYRQLPEEGLKFMVYLQKENIIDESGMPKERFSAEFPKEGPSILRIQQVVRGDSAAYFCASSPSGGHTEAFFGQGTRLTVV.

The chain employs TRBV30 and TRBJ2-3; TRBD1 is a possible D gene (6 bases). Germline loops: CDR1 GTSNPN, CDR2 SVGIG (reference sequence). The CDR3 has 13 amino acids. Trimming pared 2 bases from V and 6 bases from J, leaving 12 bases between. CDR3 sequence (DNA): TGTGCCTGGAGTTCGAAGGGGGTGGATACGCAGTATTTT. It yields the protein CAWSSKGVDTQYF.

The chain employs TRBV4-1 and TRBJ1-2; the D is unclear. This CDR3 is 15 amino acids long. CDR1 is MGHRA and CDR2 is YSYEKL in the germline V gene. Trimming took 2 bases from V and 1 from J, leaving 11 bases between them. In DNA form, the CDR3 reads TGCGCCAGCAGCCAAACCGAGACAAGTAACTATGGCTACACCTTC. It codes for CASSQTETSNYGYTF.

The CDR3 DNA sequence: TGTGCCTGGAGTGTCAGTCCTCCGCGGGCGCAGCCCCAGCATTTT. It encodes CAWSVSPPRAQPQHF. The chain links TRBV30 to TRBJ1-5; no clear D. The CDR3 has 15 residues. CDR1 GTSNPN and CDR2 SVGIG come from the germline V gene (reference sequence). V lost 0 bases, J lost 7 bases, and 16 bases lay in between.

The chain couples TRBV19 to TRBJ2-1; tentative D call: TRBD2 (5 bases). The CDR3 is 14 residues long. The V end lost 3 bases, the J end lost 4 bases, and 10 bases lay between the germline ends. Germline V CDR1 and CDR2: LNHDA, SQIVND (reference sequence). The CDR3 reads CASSMNRGYNEQFF. The DNA for the CDR3 is TGTGCCAGTAGTATGAATCGGGGATACAATGAGCAGTTCTTC.

The V and J genes are TRBV7-3 and TRBJ1-5; D not resolved. Between the trimmed V and J ends, which lost 5 bases and 6 bases, there was a span of 11 bases. This CDR3 is 13 amino acids long. From germline, CDR1 is SGHTA and CDR2 FQGTGA. CDR3 bases: TGTGCCAGCAGCACCACTAGGGTTCAGCCCCAGCATTTT. Translating gives CASSTTRVQPQHF.

This chain connects TRBV4-3 to TRBJ2-7; 7 positions agree with TRBD2. This CDR3 region has 15 residues. The germline gives CDR1 LGHNA, CDR2 YSLEER. With 1 base clipped from V and 4 bases from J, the junction kept 7 bases outside the gene matches. CDR3 in amino acids: CASSQGPQGGYEQYF. The DNA for the CDR3 is TGCGCCAGCAGCCAAGGTCCCCAGGGAGGGTACGAGCAGTACTTC.

This sequence joins TRBV5-1 and TRBJ1-2; possible D gene TRBD1, 5 bases. The CDR3 spans 13 residues. CDR1 and CDR2 from the germline V gene are SGHRS and YFSETQ. The V gene lost 0 bases and the J gene lost 8 bases, with 11 bases spanning the gap. This CDR3 reads CASSLGQGFGYTF. The CDR3 DNA reads TGCGCCAGCAGCTTGGGCCAGGGTTTCGGCTACACCTTC.

The V call is TRBV28, the J call TRBJ1-6; D is perhaps TRBD1 (6 bases). The germline V and J ends were trimmed by 8 bases and 4 bases, with 18 bases remaining between them. The CDR3 has 16 amino acids. Germline CDR1 MDHEN, CDR2 SYDVKM. CDR3 sequence: CASGEGGAGYNSPLHF. Here the CDR3 DNA reads TGTGCCAGCGGAGAAGGGGGAGCGGGGTATAATTCACCCCTCCACTTT. Drawing the rest from reference TRBV28 and TRBJ1-6, the complete variable domain is DVKVTQSSRYLVKRTGEKVFLECVQDMDHENMFWYRQDPGLGLRLIYFSYDVKMKEKGDIPEGYSVSREKKERFSLILESASTNQTSMYLCASGEGGAGYNSPLHFGNGTRLTVT.

The rearrangement joins TRBV19 to TRBJ1-1; D uncertain. Germline lookup yields CDR1 LNHDA and CDR2 SQIVND (reference sequence). V was shortened by 5 bases and J by 1 base, with 11 bases between the two germline ends. CDR3 size: 14 residues. CDR3 nucleotide sequence: TGTGCCAGTAGTGCAGGTATCCGGAACACTGAAGCTTTCTTT. Translation: CASSAGIRNTEAFF.

This clone showed up just once. This rearrangement joins TRBV3-1 (or the pseudogene TRBV3-2) to TRBJ2-2, with 9 bases lining up with TRBD2. The CDR3 is made up of 20 amino acids. Trimming cost V 0 bases and J 3 bases; bases outside gene matches: 14. Germline V gene data show CDR1 as LGHDT and CDR2 as YNNKEL (reference sequence). The CDR3 reads CASSQEFGLAGGRDTGELFF. The CDR3 DNA reads TGTGCCAGCAGCCAAGAGTTCGGCCTCGCGGGGGGGCGGGACACCGGGGAGCTGTTTTTT.

A word on this clone: The sample holds other DNA sequences that translate to the same CDR3. The chain joins TRBV30 to TRBJ1-1; D unresolved. The germline V gene encodes CDR1 GTSNPN and CDR2 SVGIG (reference sequence). This CDR3 has 12 amino acids. V gave up 3 bases and J gave up 1 base, with 6 bases separating them. CDR3 nucleotides: TGTGCCTGGAGCTTCGGGAACACTGAAGCTTTCTTT. Its translation is CAWSFGNTEAFF.

The genes are TRBV7-9 and TRBJ1-1, with D unresolved. Per the germline V gene, CDR1 is SEHNR and CDR2 is FQNEAQ (reference sequence). The CDR3 extends over 13 amino acids. Trimming took off 5 bases at V and 4 bases at J, with 11 bases between the two ends. The CDR3 region has the DNA TGTGCCAGCAGCCCCCGCCCGGGCACTGAAGCTTTCTTT. Its translation: CASSPRPGTEAFF.

This clone was seen more than once but under ten times. This chain uses TRBV5-1 with TRBJ2-3; a possible D gene is TRBD2 (6 bases). This CDR3 spans 15 amino acids. From germline, CDR1 is SGHRS and CDR2 YFSETQ. Deletions cut 2 bases from V and 4 bases from J, with 14 bases between. CDR3 DNA sequence: TGCGCCAGCAGCTTAGTCGGAGGGATTCCAGATACGCAGTATTTT. It codes for CASSLVGGIPDTQYF.